This T cell receptor (beta chain) was documented in a study of T cells in tuberculosis. The wider study: In South Africa, adults with active tuberculosis were compared with IGRA-negative and latently infected IGRA-positive adolescents.

This table comes from immunoSEQ multiplex PCR, and its TCRdb copy is limited to in-frame clones, with some not included. The data contain tens of thousands of clones, 91% of them singletons. Between the trimmed V and J ends, which lost 2 bases and 9 bases, there was a span of 17 bases. The germline gives CDR1 GTSNPN, CDR2 SVGIG (reference sequence). The CDR3 is 14 residues long. General study findings and limits: Using the GMM-specific repertoire gave about 90% accuracy versus 60% to 70% with motifs.

About this clone itself: Its antigen is undetermined.

The sequenced sample consisted of PBMCs. The chain couples TRBV30 to TRBJ2-1, with a possible D match to TRBD2 (7 bases). The origin of this receptor is a donor between 10 and 35 years old with latent tuberculosis or without tuberculosis infection. In DNA, the CDR3 is TGTGCCTGGAGTTCTGGCGGGGGCGGTAGTGAGCAGTTCTTC. Translating it yields CAWSSGGGGSEQFF.